The rows below give T cell receptor beta chains drawn from one sample of a study of shared clonotypes between healthy human individuals. The method was immunoSEQ multiplex PCR; TCRdb's version includes in-frame clones alone and lacks a portion of them. Of 950,000 to 1,100,000 clones in the sample, roughly 80% were seen once. Specimen: memory CD4+ T cells sorted from blood. The source of these receptors is a man aged 18-30 years in good health. The CDR3 runs from the conserved cysteine through the conserved F or W. D genes are given only for firm matches. Some rows have no size entry. The others give once, few or many, or a class for an expanded clone.

.,18,TRBV28,.,TRBJ1-4,CASSPLDSGRKTNEKLFF,TGTGCCAGCAGTCCCTTGGACAGCGGACGAAAAACTAATGAAAAACTGTTTTTT
.,14,TRBV18,.,TRBJ2-7,CASSPGTFSYEQYF,TGTGCCAGCTCACCTGGGACTTTCTCCTACGAGCAGTACTTC
few,12,TRBV7-3,TRBD1,TRBJ1-1,CASSLDREKAFF,TGTGCCAGCAGCTTGGACAGGGAGAAAGCTTTCTTT
.,17,TRBV5-4,TRBD2,TRBJ2-5,CASSLPPSGKRQETQYF,TGTGCCAGCAGCTTACCCCCTAGCGGGAAGCGCCAAGAGACCCAGTACTTC
.,15,TRBV5-1,TRBD1,TRBJ1-4,CASSLGQGSGEKLFF,TGCGCCAGCAGCTTGGGACAGGGGTCAGGGGAAAAACTGTTTTTT
many,11,TRBV30,.,TRBJ2-2,CAVGYAGELFF,TGTGCCGTGGGGTACGCCGGGGAGCTGTTTTTT
once,16,TRBV12-5,.,TRBJ1-4,CASGLVPGRRNEKLFF,TGTGCTAGTGGTTTGGTACCCGGACGGCGGAATGAAAAACTGTTTTTT
.,14,TRBV30,TRBD2,TRBJ2-5,CAWTRAGGLETQYF,TGTGCCTGGACCAGGGCGGGGGGGCTGGAGACCCAGTACTTC
many,14,TRBV10-1,.,TRBJ2-2,CASSGLGDSGELFF,TGCGCCAGCTCCGGCCTCGGGGATTCCGGGGAGCTGTTTTTT
.,15,TRBV5-8,TRBD1,TRBJ1-4,CASSLEDRGHEKLFF,TGTGCCAGCAGCCTGGAGGACAGGGGGCATGAAAAACTGTTTTTT
once,14,TRBV28,.,TRBJ2-3,CASIPPRSPHTQYF,TGTGCCAGCATCCCTCCCAGAAGCCCACATACGCAGTATTTT
.,13,TRBV9,TRBD1,TRBJ1-1,CASGGTENTEAFF,TGTGCCAGCGGGGGGACAGAGAACACTGAAGCTTTCTTT
.,14,TRBV6-1,.,TRBJ1-1,CASSDTDRRTEAFF,TGTGCCAGCAGTGACACCGACAGAAGGACTGAAGCTTTCTTT
.,13,TRBV5-6,.,TRBJ2-7,CASSPGISYEQYF,TGTGCCAGCAGCCCGGGGATCTCCTACGAGCAGTACTTC
.,17,TRBV23-1,TRBD1,TRBJ1-2,CASSSTGEVVRDYGYTF,TGCGCCAGCTCTTCGACAGGGGAAGTTGTGAGGGACTATGGCTACACCTTC
many,14,TRBV10-3,TRBD1,TRBJ1-1,CAIRGQGKDTEAFF,TGTGCCATCAGGGGACAGGGGAAAGACACTGAAGCTTTCTTT
few,16,TRBV14,TRBD2,TRBJ2-4,CASSSRHATSGGSQYF,TGTGCCAGCAGCTCCCGTCACGCGACTAGCGGGGGGAGTCAGTACTTC
.,16,TRBV29-1,.,TRBJ2-3,CSVEDPRGWGADTQYF,TGCAGCGTTGAAGATCCGCGCGGTTGGGGGGCAGATACGCAGTATTTT
.,17,TRBV27,.,TRBJ1-2,CASSPNRDNLRRYGYTF,TGTGCCAGCAGTCCAAACCGGGACAATCTTCGACGCTATGGCTACACCTTC
many,14,TRBV25-1,.,TRBJ1-6,CASSFWGDNSPLHF,TGTGCCAGCAGTTTTTGGGGGGATAATTCACCCCTCCACTTT
.,12,TRBV2,.,TRBJ1-2,CASSPLEVGYTF,TGTGCCAGCAGCCCCCTTGAGGTCGGCTACACCTTC
.,16,TRBV2,TRBD2,TRBJ2-3,CASSRTSGPGTDTQYF,TGTGCCAGCAGTAGGACTAGCGGGCCGGGCACAGATACGCAGTATTTT
.,15,TRBV5-6,.,TRBJ1-6,CASSLFGGYNSPLHF,TGTGCCAGCAGCTTGTTTGGGGGATATAATTCACCCCTCCACTTT
.,18,TRBV18,TRBD1,TRBJ1-2,CASSHRQMGQSLNYGYTF,TGTGCCAGCTCACACCGGCAAATGGGACAGTCCTTAAACTATGGCTACACCTTC
few,12,TRBV6-1,.,TRBJ1-2,CASSEWANGYTF,TGTGCCAGCAGTGAATGGGCAAATGGCTACACCTTC
.,13,TRBV12-5,.,TRBJ2-7,CASGQEKSYEQYF,TGTGCTAGTGGCCAGGAGAAGAGCTACGAGCAGTACTTC
.,13,TRBV7-2,.,TRBJ2-7,CASSQTGSYEQYF,TGTGCCAGCAGCCAGACGGGGTCCTACGAGCAGTACTTC
few,12,TRBV10-2,.,TRBJ1-1,CASSEQGEKAFF,TGCGCCAGCAGTGAGCAAGGGGAGAAGGCTTTCTTT
few,13,TRBV6-5,.,TRBJ1-1,CASKTPGGTEAFF,TGTGCCAGCAAGACTCCGGGTGGGACTGAAGCTTTCTTT
.,16,TRBV4-3,.,TRBJ2-5,CASSQGPRGAEETQYF,TGCGCCAGCAGCCAAGGGCCCAGGGGGGCTGAAGAGACCCAGTACTTC
.,13,TRBV28,TRBD2,TRBJ2-7,CASSSRGGNEQYF,TGTGCCAGCAGTTCGCGGGGGGGCAACGAGCAGTACTTC
.,15,TRBV18,.,TRBJ2-7,CASSPPAGTSSEQYF,TGTGCCAGCTCACCACCCGCCGGGACAAGCAGCGAGCAGTACTTC
.,18,TRBV18,TRBD2,TRBJ2-3,CASSPNLGRAGTTDTQYF,TGTGCCAGCTCACCGAACTTAGGGAGGGCAGGTACCACAGATACGCAGTATTTT
.,14,TRBV19,TRBD1,TRBJ1-5,CASRGQWSSQPQHF,TGTGCCAGTAGGGGACAGTGGAGCAGTCAGCCCCAGCATTTT
.,15,TRBV28,TRBD2,TRBJ2-3,CASSRTSGNGDTQYF,TGTGCCAGCAGTCGGACTAGCGGGAATGGAGATACGCAGTATTTT
once,14,TRBV29-1,.,TRBJ1-2,CSVSGTREVYGYTF,TGCAGCGTTTCCGGGACACGGGAGGTGTATGGCTACACCTTC
.,14,TRBV4-3,.,TRBJ2-7,CASSQGKGSYEQYF,TGCGCCAGCAGCCAAGGAAAAGGCAGCTACGAGCAGTACTTC
.,15,TRBV5-4,.,TRBJ2-1,CASSFMAGTKNEQFF,TGTGCCAGCAGCTTTATGGCGGGGACAAAGAATGAGCAGTTCTTC
.,14,TRBV19,TRBD1,TRBJ1-4,CASRSTGIFEKLFF,TGTGCCAGTAGGTCGACAGGGATCTTTGAAAAACTGTTTTTT
.,12,TRBV14,.,TRBJ1-1,CATGTLNTEAFF,TGTGCCACCGGGACCCTAAACACTGAAGCTTTCTTT
.,12,TRBV29-1,.,TRBJ2-7,CSVSPSVYEQYF,TGCAGCGTGTCACCCAGTGTCTACGAGCAGTACTTC
.,15,TRBV6-1,TRBD2,TRBJ2-3,CASSDDRGRTLTQYF,TGTGCCAGCAGTGACGACCGCGGGAGGACCCTTACGCAGTATTTT
.,13,TRBV29-1,.,TRBJ2-5,CSVATHTGETQYF,TGCAGCGTTGCGACTCATACGGGAGAGACCCAGTACTTC
.,14,TRBV10-3,.,TRBJ1-5,CAISEVEGSKPQHF,TGTGCCATCAGTGAGGTCGAAGGGTCAAAGCCCCAGCATTTT
.,14,TRBV5-1,TRBD2,TRBJ2-1,CASSLVAGLNEQFF,TGCGCCAGCAGCTTGGTAGCGGGCCTCAATGAGCAGTTCTTC
.,16,TRBV6-1,TRBD1,TRBJ2-7,CASSEDRQGRIYEQYF,TGTGCCAGCAGTGAAGACCGACAGGGGCGAATCTACGAGCAGTACTTC
.,14,TRBV5-1,TRBD2,TRBJ2-5,CASSLWTSGETQYF,TGCGCCAGCAGCTTGTGGACTAGCGGGGAGACCCAGTACTTC
.,15,TRBV27,TRBD1,TRBJ2-5,CASSLQGQLLETQYF,TGTGCCAGCAGTTTACAGGGACAGCTTTTAGAGACCCAGTACTTC
.,14,TRBV19,.,TRBJ1-1,CASQGLSASTEAFF,TGTGCCAGTCAGGGACTCTCGGCCAGCACTGAAGCTTTCTTT
.,15,TRBV6-6,.,TRBJ1-4,CASSLPRMAGEKLFF,TGTGCCAGCAGTCTCCCTCGGATGGCGGGTGAAAAACTGTTTTTT
.,11,TRBV18,TRBD1,TRBJ2-7,CASSTGAEQYF,TGTGCCAGCTCAACAGGGGCCGAGCAGTACTTC
once,11,TRBV20-1,.,TRBJ2-1,CSAQLTQEQFF,TGCAGTGCTCAACTAACTCAGGAGCAGTTCTTC
few,14,TRBV15,.,TRBJ2-7,CATSRGQVTNEQYF,TGTGCCACCAGCAGAGGACAGGTGACGAACGAGCAGTACTTC
.,14,TRBV5-6,.,TRBJ1-2,CASSSGTFEYGYTF,TGTGCCAGCAGCTCCGGGACTTTCGAGTATGGCTACACCTTC
.,16,TRBV7-2,TRBD1,TRBJ1-4,CASSPPRGTVNEKLFF,TGTGCCAGCAGCCCCCCCCGCGGGACAGTTAATGAAAAACTGTTTTTT
.,15,TRBV7-8,.,TRBJ2-7,CASSPRDRNSYEQYF,TGTGCCAGCAGTCCCCGGGACCGAAACTCCTACGAGCAGTACTTC
.,15,TRBV5-1,.,TRBJ2-3,CASSDQGQRSDTQYF,TGCGCCAGCAGTGACCAGGGGCAGAGGTCGGATACGCAGTATTTT